Sequencing of this TCR beta chain was carried out in a study of siplizumab effects on memory and regulatory T cells. As to this clone: Antigen unknown.

TCRdb's table, derived via immunoSEQ multiplex PCR, lists solely in-frame clones and lacks some. This repertoire shows some 63,000 clones, 90% to 97% found once; its top ten account for 0.095%. Study-level results: Contribution to the alloresponse seemed major for naive T cells, which also seemed more diverse than memory cells.

The CDR3 covers 14 residues. Trimming cost V 7 bases and J 8 bases, with 18 bases left between them. CDR1 is SGDLS and CDR2 is YYNGEE in the germline V gene. V and J are TRBV9 and TRBJ2-2; D possibly corresponds to TRBD1 (5 bases). This receptor was obtained from a human donor in good health. The sample consisted of naive CD8+ T cells sorted from blood. CDR3 sequence: CASRTGSTGGELFF. The CDR3 region has the DNA TGTGCCAGCCGGACGGGCAGTACAGGAGGGGAGCTGTTTTTT.